This T cell receptor beta chain appears in the sequencing data of a study of shared clonotypes between healthy human individuals. Note on this clone: Its antigen is not identified.

Using approximately 200 ng DNA, some 30,000 T cell genomes, the sorted-subset replicate PCRs were run. The assay was immunoSEQ multiplex PCR, and TCRdb's table has in-frame clones only and misses some. The sample yields 2 million to 2.5 million clones, under 97% seen once. Germline V gene data show CDR1 as SNHLY and CDR2 as FYNNEI. The CDR3 runs to 17 residues. With V trimmed by 6 bases and J by 7 bases, 18 bases remained unmatched. Study-wide points: Represented diversity (both genetic and exposure-history) was limited by the small number of donors.

Naive CD4+ cells were CD45RA-selected; the remaining cells were memory. The sequence was obtained from a man aged 18-30 years in good health. This chain links TRBV2 with TRBJ2-1; 7 bases fit TRBD1. Specimen: naive CD4+ T cells sorted from blood. Subset of the sample: CD45RA+ positively selected. CDR3 DNA sequence: TGTGCCAGCAGCCAAAACCGACAGGGCCGCAAGGGTAATGAGCAGTTCTTC. Translated, it gives CASSQNRQGRKGNEQFF.